Each of the 7 T cell receptor beta chains below was sequenced from the same sample in a study of shared clonotypes between healthy human individuals. The method was immunoSEQ multiplex PCR; TCRdb's version includes in-frame clones alone and lacks a portion of them. The sample contains 1,500,000 or so clones, just under 99% of which appear only once. The material sequenced was naive CD4+ T cells sorted from blood. The sample's subset: CD45RA+ positively selected. The receptors derive from a man aged 30 to 39 in good health.

A single count supports this clone. The chain is built from TRBV25-1 and TRBJ2-5; a possible D gene is TRBD1 (5 bases). Germline V lookup: CDR1 MGHDK, CDR2 SYGVNS. Trimming shortened V by 0 bases and J by 5 bases, and 13 bases separated the two germline ends. This CDR3 region has 15 residues. CDR3: CASSEYKGARETQYF. The CDR3 DNA is TGTGCCAGCAGTGAATATAAAGGGGCTCGGGAGACCCAGTACTTC. The variable domain in full, with the rest retrieved from reference TRBV25-1 and TRBJ2-5, is EADIYQTPRYLVIGTGKKITLECSQTMGHDKMYWYQQDPGMELHLIHYSYGVNSTEKGDLSSESTVSRIRTEHFPLTLESARPSHTSQYLCASSEYKGARETQYFGPGTRLLVL.

The chain uses TRBV7-5 and TRBJ2-7; the DNA was not compared with TRBD2, the D call given in the table. TRBV7-5 is classified as a pseudogene. The CDR3 length is 16 residues. The CDR3 DNA is TGTGTCAGAAGCTTAGTCACTAGCGGGATGCCCTACGAGCAGTACTTC. This codes for CVRSLVTSGMPYEQYF.

This sequence joins TRBV9 and TRBJ1-2, with D unresolved. Germline CDR1 and CDR2: SGDLS and YYNGEE. With 4 bases removed from V and 2 bases from J, the gap between germline ends came to 12 bases. The CDR3 sequence is 14 residues long. Here the CDR3 DNA reads TGTGCCAGCAGCTTACAAGGTCAAAACTATGGCTACACCTTC. This translates into CASSLQGQNYGYTF.

The chain joins TRBV9 to TRBJ2-1; possibly TRBD1 for D (6 bases). Between the trimmed V and J ends, which lost 0 bases and 3 bases, there was a span of 10 bases. The CDR3 is 15 residues long. The V gene's germline CDR1 is SGDLS and CDR2 YYNGEE. CDR3 amino acids: CASSVGQVDYNEQFF. The CDR3 DNA reads TGTGCCAGCAGCGTAGGACAGGTTGACTACAATGAGCAGTTCTTC.

The chain uses TRBV5-1 and TRBJ1-1, with unresolved D. This CDR3 contains 16 residues. V dropped 0 bases and J dropped 1 base, with 13 bases sitting between them. Germline V CDR1 and CDR2: SGHRS, YFSETQ. Here the CDR3 DNA reads TGCGCCAGCAGCTTGGCCAGTGGGCCGGCGAACACTGAAGCTTTCTTT. Protein: CASSLASGPANTEAFF.

This rearrangement joins TRBV18 to TRBJ2-1, with TRBD2 identical over 12 bases. Unmatched junction bases numbered 6, after V lost 3 bases and J lost 3 bases. The CDR3 length is 17 residues. Germline values: CDR1 KGHSH, CDR2 LQKENI. The CDR3 DNA is TGTGCCAGCTCACCGAAAGGACTAGCGGGAAACTACAATGAGCAGTTCTTC. Its translation: CASSPKGLAGNYNEQFF.

This rearrangement joins TRBV14 to TRBJ2-7; 11 nucleotides match TRBD2. This CDR3 region has 15 residues. Germline values: CDR1 SGHDN, CDR2 FVKESK. Trimming at V came to 5 bases and at J to 4 bases, leaving 7 bases not matched to a gene. The CDR3 is CASSVSGRASYEQYF. In DNA form, the CDR3 reads TGTGCCAGCAGCGTTAGCGGGAGGGCCTCGTACGAGCAGTACTTC.